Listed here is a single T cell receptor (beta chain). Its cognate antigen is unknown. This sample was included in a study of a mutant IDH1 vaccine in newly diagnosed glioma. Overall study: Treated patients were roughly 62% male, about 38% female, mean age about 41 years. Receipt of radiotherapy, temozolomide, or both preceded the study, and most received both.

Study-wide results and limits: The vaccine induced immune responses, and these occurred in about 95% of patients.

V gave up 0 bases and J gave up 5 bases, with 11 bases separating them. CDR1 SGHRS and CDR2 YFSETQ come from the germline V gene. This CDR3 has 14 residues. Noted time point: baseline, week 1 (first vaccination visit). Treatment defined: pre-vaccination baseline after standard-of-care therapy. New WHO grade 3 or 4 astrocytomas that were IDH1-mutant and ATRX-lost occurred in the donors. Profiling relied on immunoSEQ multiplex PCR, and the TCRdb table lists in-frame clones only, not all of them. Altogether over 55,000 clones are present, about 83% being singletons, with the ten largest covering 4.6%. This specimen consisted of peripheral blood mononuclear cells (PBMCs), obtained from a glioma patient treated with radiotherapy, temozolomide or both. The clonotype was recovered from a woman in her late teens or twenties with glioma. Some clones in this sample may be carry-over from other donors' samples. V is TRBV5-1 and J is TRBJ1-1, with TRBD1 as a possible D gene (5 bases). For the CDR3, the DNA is TGCGCCAGCAGCTTGGCCTGGGGGGGGACTGAAGCTTTCTTT. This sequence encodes CASSLAWGGTEAFF.